The next 2 T cell receptor beta chains were all read from a single sample in a study of regulatory T cells in long-lasting Graves disease (dated by TCRdb to the early 2020s). Preparation of the library involved multiplex PCR. Sequenced using an Illumina HiSeq 4000. TCR beta libraries were built with iRepertoire HTBI primers and Arm-PCR amplification of CDR3 regions. Starting from the raw public reads, TCRdb applied fastp trimming at Q25, assembled clones with MiXCR and retained in-frame beta chains. CDR3 protein duplicates are merged, each entry listing the most common genes and DNA. The sample has 350,000 to 450,000 distinct CDR3 sequences on record, 15% of them singletons. Around 7.6% of the sample lies in the top ten. This specimen's time point label, per the study, means: newly diagnosed GD, antithyroid drugs for less than 3 months. For both TCR sequencing and RNA sequencing, RNA was extracted from PBMCs using TRIzol.

These data also formed part of another study, on T cells in Graves' hyperthyroidism and ophthalmopathy.

Sequencing was performed on peripheral blood mononuclear cells (PBMCs), taken at new diagnosis, from a patient treated with antithyroid drugs. Every receptor here comes from a woman in her thirties or forties with Graves disease. Donor details come from another sample of the same person, matched by shared clones.

This clonotype was seen repeatedly, ten times or more. This chain links TRBV19 with TRBJ1-4, with unresolved D. This CDR3 has 14 residues. Germline-derived CDR1 and CDR2 are LNHDA and SQIVND (reference sequence). V was cut by 0 bases and J by 5 bases, with 7 bases left in between. CDR3 DNA sequence: TGTGCCAGTAGTATAGATCGAGGGAATGAAAAACTGTTTTTT. Its protein product is CASSIDRGNEKLFF. Full variable domain (rest looked up from reference TRBV19 and TRBJ1-4): DGGITQSPKYLFRKEGQNVTLSCEQNLNHDAMYWYRQDPGQGLRLIYYSQIVNDFQKGDIAEGYSVSREKKESFPLTVTSAQKNPTAFYLCASSIDRGNEKLFFGSGTQLSVL.

This clonotype has at least ten counts. This chain links TRBV12-5 with TRBJ2-7; 8 bases line up with TRBD1. The CDR3 contains 17 residues. V shed 0 bases, J shed 1 base, and the junction held 8 bases outside the gene matches. Germline V lookup: CDR1 LGHNT, CDR2 FRNRAP. CDR3 loop: CASGLVVVRDRSYEQYF. DNA for the CDR3: TGTGCTAGTGGTTTGGTAGTGGTTCGGGACAGGTCCTACGAGCAGTACTTC.